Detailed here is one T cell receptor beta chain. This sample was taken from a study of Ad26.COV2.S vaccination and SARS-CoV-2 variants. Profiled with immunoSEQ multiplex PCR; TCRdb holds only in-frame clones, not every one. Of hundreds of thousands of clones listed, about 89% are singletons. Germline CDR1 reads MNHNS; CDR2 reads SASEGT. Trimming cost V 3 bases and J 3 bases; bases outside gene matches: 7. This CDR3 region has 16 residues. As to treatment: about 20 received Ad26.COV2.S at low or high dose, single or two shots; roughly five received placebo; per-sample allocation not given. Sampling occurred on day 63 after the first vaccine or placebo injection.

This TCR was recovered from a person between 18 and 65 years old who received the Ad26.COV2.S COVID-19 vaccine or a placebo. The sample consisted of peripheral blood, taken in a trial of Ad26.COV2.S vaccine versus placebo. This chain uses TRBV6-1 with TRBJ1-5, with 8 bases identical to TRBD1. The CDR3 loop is CASSDWTGPTNQPQHF. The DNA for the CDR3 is TGTGCCAGCAGTGACTGGACAGGGCCCACCAATCAGCCCCAGCATTTT.